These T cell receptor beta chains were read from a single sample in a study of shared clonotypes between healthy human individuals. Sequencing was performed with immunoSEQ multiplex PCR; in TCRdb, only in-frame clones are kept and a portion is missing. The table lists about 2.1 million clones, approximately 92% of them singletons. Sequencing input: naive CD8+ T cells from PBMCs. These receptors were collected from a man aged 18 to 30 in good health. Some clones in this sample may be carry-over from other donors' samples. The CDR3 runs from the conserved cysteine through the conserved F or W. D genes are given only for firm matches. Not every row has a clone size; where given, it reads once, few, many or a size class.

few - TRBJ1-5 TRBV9 CASSSSGRSNQPQHF TGTGCCAGCAGCTCCTCGGGCCGCAGCAATCAGCCCCAGCATTTT
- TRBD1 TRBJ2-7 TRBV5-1 CASSPGQPYEQYF TGCGCCAGCAGCCCGGGACAGCCCTACGAGCAGTACTTC
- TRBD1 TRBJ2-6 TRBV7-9 CASSIKRQGFVSGANVLTF TGTGCCAGCAGCATCAAGAGACAGGGCTTTGTCTCTGGGGCCAACGTCCTGACTTTC
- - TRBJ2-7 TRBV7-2 CASSRKVVRVLYEQYF TGTGCCAGCAGCAGAAAGGTTGTGAGGGTTTTGTACGAGCAGTACTTC
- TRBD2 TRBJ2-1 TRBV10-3 CAIKAGGYNEQFF TGTGCCATCAAAGCGGGAGGTTACAATGAGCAGTTCTTC
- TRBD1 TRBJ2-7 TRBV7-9 CASSFRDRGDYEQYF TGTGCCAGCAGCTTCCGGGACAGGGGAGACTACGAGCAGTACTTC
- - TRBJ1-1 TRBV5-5 CASSFWGMNTEAFF TGTGCCAGCAGCTTTTGGGGGATGAACACTGAAGCTTTCTTT
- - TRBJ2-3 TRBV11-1 CASRSGTDTQYF TGTGCCAGCAGGTCAGGCACAGATACGCAGTATTTT
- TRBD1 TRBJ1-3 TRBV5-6 CASSLWDRAGNTIYF TGTGCCAGCAGCTTGTGGGACAGGGCTGGAAACACCATATATTTT
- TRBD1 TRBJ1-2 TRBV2 CASSVSGGGYGYTF TGTGCCAGCAGTGTCTCAGGGGGAGGCTATGGCTACACCTTC
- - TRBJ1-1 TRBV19 CASTPWENTEAFF TGTGCCAGTACCCCATGGGAGAACACTGAAGCTTTCTTT
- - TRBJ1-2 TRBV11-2 CASSLAPNYGYTF TGTGCCAGCAGCTTAGCCCCGAACTATGGCTACACCTTC
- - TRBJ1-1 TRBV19 CASITSWTEAFF TGTGCCAGTATCACCAGCTGGACTGAAGCTTTCTTT
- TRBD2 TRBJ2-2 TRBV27 CASSLPSLAGVTGELFF TGTGCCAGCAGTTTACCGAGCCTAGCGGGAGTCACCGGGGAGCTGTTTTTT
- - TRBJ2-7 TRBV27 CASSGEDYEQYF TGTGCCAGCAGTGGCGAGGACTACGAGCAGTACTTC
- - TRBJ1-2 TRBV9 CASSVGAVDYGYTF TGTGCCAGCAGCGTAGGGGCCGTCGACTATGGCTACACCTTC
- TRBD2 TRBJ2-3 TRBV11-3 CASSSGLAGQIGLDTQYF TGTGCCAGCAGCTCAGGACTAGCGGGGCAAATTGGGCTAGATACGCAGTATTTT
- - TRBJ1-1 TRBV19 CASSILVDREAFF TGTGCCAGTAGTATATTGGTGGACCGTGAAGCTTTCTTT
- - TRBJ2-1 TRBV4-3 CASSLQALTGYNEQFF TGCGCCAGCAGCCTACAAGCCCTGACGGGGTACAATGAGCAGTTCTTC